What follows describes a single TCR beta chain. These data are taken from a study of blood T cell repertoires in COVID-19. Study details: The United States, Italy and Spain supplied acute and convalescent COVID-19 samples. PBMCs, B-cell-depleted T cells, or T cells provided the cDNA or gDNA that made up the material.

In the original analysis: Counts of nucleated cells, estimated from reference gene primer amplification, were obtained. Data came from immunoSEQ multiplex PCR; TCRdb stores just in-frame clones and leaves some out. Clonal size and the V and J genes are those of that table, whereas D and trimming came from the DNA. The top ten hold about 5.3% of the sample, which has around 95,000 clones, around 90% seen once. The CDR3 extends over 15 amino acids. V was pared by 0 bases and J by 3 bases, with 9 bases between. From germline, CDR1 is LNHDA and CDR2 SQIVND (reference sequence). V and J are TRBV19 and TRBJ1-5; D may be TRBD1 (6 bases). The sequence derives from a human donor in a cohort sampled during active COVID-19. Sequenced material: peripheral blood. The CDR3 protein is CASSIEDRSNQPQHF. In nucleotides, the CDR3 is TGTGCCAGTAGTATAGAGGACAGATCCAATCAGCCCCAGCATTTT.